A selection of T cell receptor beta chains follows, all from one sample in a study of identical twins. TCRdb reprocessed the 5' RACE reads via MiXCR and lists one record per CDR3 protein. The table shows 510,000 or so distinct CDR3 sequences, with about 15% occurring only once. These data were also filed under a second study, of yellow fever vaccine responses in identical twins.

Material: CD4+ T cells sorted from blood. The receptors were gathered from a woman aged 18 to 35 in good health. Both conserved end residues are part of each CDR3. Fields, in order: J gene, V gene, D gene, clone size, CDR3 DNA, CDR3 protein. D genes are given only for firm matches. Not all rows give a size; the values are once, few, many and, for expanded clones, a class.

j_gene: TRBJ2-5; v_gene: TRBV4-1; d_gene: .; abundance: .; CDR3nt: TGCGCCAGCAGCCAAGGCTTGGTCGGGAGTGGGACCCAGTACTTC; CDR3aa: CASSQGLVGSGTQYF
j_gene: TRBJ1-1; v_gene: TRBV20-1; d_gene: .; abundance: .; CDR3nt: TGCAGTGCTAGGCAGTACAGGGTGGCTGAAGCTTTCTTT; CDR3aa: CSARQYRVAEAFF
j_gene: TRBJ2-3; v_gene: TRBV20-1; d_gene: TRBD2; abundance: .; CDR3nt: TGCAGTGCTATATATAGCGGGGAGACCTTCACAGATACGCAGTATTTT; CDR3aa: CSAIYSGETFTDTQYF
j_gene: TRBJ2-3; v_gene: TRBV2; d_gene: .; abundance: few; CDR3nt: TGTGCCAGCATAACCACGTCGATTAGGGGGTCAGATACGCAGTATTTT; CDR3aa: CASITTSIRGSDTQYF
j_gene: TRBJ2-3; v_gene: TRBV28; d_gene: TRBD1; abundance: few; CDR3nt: TGTGCCAGCAGTCCGGGGACAGCCACAGATACGCAGTATTTT; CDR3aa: CASSPGTATDTQYF
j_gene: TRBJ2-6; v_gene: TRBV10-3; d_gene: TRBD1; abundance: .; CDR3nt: TGTGCCATCAGCACGGACAGGGGGCGTAAAGCTGGGGCCAACGTCCTGACTTTC; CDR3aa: CAISTDRGRKAGANVLTF
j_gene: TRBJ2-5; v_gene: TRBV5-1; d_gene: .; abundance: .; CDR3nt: TGCGCCAGCAGCTTGGCCAAAGGTGAGGGCCAAGAGACCCAGTACTTC; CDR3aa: CASSLAKGEGQETQYF
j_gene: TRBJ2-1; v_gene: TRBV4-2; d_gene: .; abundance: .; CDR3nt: TGTGCCAGCTACAAGGCAGGGGGAGCGGGGAGGGTGGGTGAGCAGTTCTTC; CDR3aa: CASYKAGGAGRVGEQFF
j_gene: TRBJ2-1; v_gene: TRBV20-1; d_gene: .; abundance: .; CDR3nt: TGCAGTGGGGGTTACAATGAGCAGTTCTTC; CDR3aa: CSGGYNEQFF
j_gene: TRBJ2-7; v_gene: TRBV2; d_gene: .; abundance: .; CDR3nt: TGTGCCAGCAGTGTTCAGGTTTACGAGCAGTACTTC; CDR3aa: CASSVQVYEQYF
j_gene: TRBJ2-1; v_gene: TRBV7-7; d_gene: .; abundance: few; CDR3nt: TGTGCCAGCAGCTTAGCGACAAATAAACCCAGGTCCTACAATGAGCAGTTCTTC; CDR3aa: CASSLATNKPRSYNEQFF
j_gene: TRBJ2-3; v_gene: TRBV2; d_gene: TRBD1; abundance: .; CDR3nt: TGTGCCAGCAGATCGACAGGGTCTAGCACAGATACGCAGTATTTT; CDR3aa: CASRSTGSSTDTQYF
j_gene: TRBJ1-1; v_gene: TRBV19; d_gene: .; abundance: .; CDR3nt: TGTGCCAGTACAGAGGGATTTACTGAAGCTTTCTTT; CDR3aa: CASTEGFTEAFF
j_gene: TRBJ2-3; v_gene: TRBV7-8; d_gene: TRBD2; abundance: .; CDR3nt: TGTGCCAGCAGCCCGGGACTAGCGGGGGGAACCTCTAGCACAGATACGCAGTATTTT; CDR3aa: CASSPGLAGGTSSTDTQYF
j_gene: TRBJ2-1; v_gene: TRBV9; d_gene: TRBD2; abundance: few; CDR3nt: TGTGCCAGCAGCGTAGCAGGCGGGAGCCAGGTCGTCGGTGAGCAGTTCTTC; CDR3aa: CASSVAGGSQVVGEQFF
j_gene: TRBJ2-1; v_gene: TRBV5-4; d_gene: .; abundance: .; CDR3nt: TGTGCCAGCAGCGAGGGGAACCGAGTGGAATACAATGAGCAGTTCTTC; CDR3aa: CASSEGNRVEYNEQFF
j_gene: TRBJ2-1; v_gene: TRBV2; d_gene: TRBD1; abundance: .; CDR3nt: TGTGCCAGCAGTGTGTCGGCAGGGGGTGGGAATGAGCAGTTCTTC; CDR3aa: CASSVSAGGGNEQFF
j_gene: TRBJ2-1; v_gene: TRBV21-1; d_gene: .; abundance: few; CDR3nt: TGTGCCAGCAGCCTTCCCCGAGAGGCAGCAAGGTTCTTC; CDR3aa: CASSLPREAARFF
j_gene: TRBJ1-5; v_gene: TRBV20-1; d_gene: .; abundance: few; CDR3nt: TGCAGTGCTAGATCCCTGCAGGAGAATCAGCCCCAGCATTTT; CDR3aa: CSARSLQENQPQHF
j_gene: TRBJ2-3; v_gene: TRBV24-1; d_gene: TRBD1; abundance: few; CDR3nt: TGTGCCACCAGTGATTTATGGGGACAGGGGAGGACGGATACGCAGTATTTT; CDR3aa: CATSDLWGQGRTDTQYF
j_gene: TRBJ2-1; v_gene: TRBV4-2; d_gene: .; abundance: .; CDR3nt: TGTGCCAGCAGCCAAGATCCGACCAGGGGTTACATTGGCAATGAGCAGTTCTTC; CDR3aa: CASSQDPTRGYIGNEQFF
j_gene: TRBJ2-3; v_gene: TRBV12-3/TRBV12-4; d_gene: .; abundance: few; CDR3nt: TGTGCCAGCAGCACAAGGTATACGCAGTATTTT; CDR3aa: CASSTRYTQYF
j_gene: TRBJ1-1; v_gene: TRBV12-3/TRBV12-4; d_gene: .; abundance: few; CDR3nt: TGTGCCAGCAGTTGGGAGGGCACATTGAACACTGAAGCTTTCTTT; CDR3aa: CASSWEGTLNTEAFF
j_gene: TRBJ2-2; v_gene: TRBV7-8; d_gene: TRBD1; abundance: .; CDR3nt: TGTGCCAGCAGCCTCCGAGGGGGCAGGCCAACCGGGGAGCTGTTTTTT; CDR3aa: CASSLRGGRPTGELFF
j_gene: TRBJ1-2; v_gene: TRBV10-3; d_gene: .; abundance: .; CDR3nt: TGTGCCATCAGCTTTTCGAATGGCTACACCTTC; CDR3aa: CAISFSNGYTF
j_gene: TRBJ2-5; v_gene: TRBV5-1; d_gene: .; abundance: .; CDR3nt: TGCGCCAGCAGCTTGGTGGGGGCGGGGCAAGAGACCCAGTACTTC; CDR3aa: CASSLVGAGQETQYF
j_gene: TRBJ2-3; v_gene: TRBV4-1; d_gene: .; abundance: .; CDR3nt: TGCGCCAGCAGCCAAGTGACGGGGGCGGTGAGCACAGATACGCAGTATTTT; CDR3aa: CASSQVTGAVSTDTQYF
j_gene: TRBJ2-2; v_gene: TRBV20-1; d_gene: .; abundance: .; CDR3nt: TGCAGTGCTACCTATAGGGGTGGCGGGGAGCTGTTTTTT; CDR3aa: CSATYRGGGELFF
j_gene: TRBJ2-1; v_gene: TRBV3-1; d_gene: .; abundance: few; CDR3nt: TGTGCCAGCAGCCAAGATCGTAGGACTGAGCAGTTCTTC; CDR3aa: CASSQDRRTEQFF
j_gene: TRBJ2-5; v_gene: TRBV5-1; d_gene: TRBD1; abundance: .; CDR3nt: TGCGCCAGCAGCTGGGGGACAGGGGGGCAAGAGACCCAGTACTTC; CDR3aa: CASSWGTGGQETQYF
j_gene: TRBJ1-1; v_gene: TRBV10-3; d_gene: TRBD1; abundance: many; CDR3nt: TGTGCTTCCTGGGGGACAGGGGGTAACACTGAAGCTTTCTTT; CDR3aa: CASWGTGGNTEAFF
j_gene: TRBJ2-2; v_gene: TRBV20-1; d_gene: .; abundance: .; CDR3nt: TGCAGTGCTAGAGATTATAAGGGTCAGGCGGACACCGGGGAGCTGTTTTTT; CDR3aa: CSARDYKGQADTGELFF
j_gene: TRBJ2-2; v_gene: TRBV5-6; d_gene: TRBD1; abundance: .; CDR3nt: TGTGCCAGCAGCCCGCGGACAGGGGTCTTCACCGGGGAGCTGTTTTTT; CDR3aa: CASSPRTGVFTGELFF
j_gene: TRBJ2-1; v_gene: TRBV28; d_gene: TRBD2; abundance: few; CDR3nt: TGTGCCAGCAGTCAACTAGCGGGAGAGTGGAAAAAGGAGTTCTTC; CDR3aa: CASSQLAGEWKKEFF
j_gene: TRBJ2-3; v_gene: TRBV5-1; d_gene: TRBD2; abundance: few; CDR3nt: TGCGCCAGCAGGGGGGGACTAGCGGGTCGGAGACAGTCATCGCAGTATTTT; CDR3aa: CASRGGLAGRRQSSQYF
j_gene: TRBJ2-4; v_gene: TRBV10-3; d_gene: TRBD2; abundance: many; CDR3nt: TGTGCCACGCGCGGGACTAGCAGTATAAACATTCAGTACTTC; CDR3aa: CATRGTSSINIQYF
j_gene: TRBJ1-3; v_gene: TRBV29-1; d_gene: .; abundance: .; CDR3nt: TGCAGCGTTGAGCAGTCTAGCTCTGGAAACACCATATATTTT; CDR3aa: CSVEQSSSGNTIYF
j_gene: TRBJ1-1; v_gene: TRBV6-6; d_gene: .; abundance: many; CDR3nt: TGTGCCAGCAGGGGCGGAACTGAAGCTTTCTTT; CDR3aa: CASRGGTEAFF